A single sample is the source of the 12 T cell receptor beta chains below, sequenced in a study of shared clonotypes between healthy human individuals. Some clones are missing from TCRdb's copy, which holds only in-frame ones; the method was immunoSEQ multiplex PCR. The table includes about 1 million clones, approximately 76% detected once. Source material: memory CD4+ T cells sorted from blood. Subset indicated: CD45RA-negative fraction. The receptor set was obtained from a man younger than 30 in good health.

With regard to this clone: A much larger clone sits a single nucleotide away, making a read error possible. Other DNA sequences in the same sample also yield this CDR3. The V gene is TRBV6-1, the J gene TRBJ1-5, with D possibly TRBD1 on 6 matching bases. Trimming took 1 base from V and 5 from J, leaving 15 bases between them. This CDR3 region has 16 residues. Looked up from germline, CDR1 is MNHNS and CDR2 is SASEGT. The CDR3 DNA is TGTGCCAGCAGTGAAGTTAGGGGGGGCGGCGATCAGCCCCAGCATTTT. It encodes CASSEVRGGGDQPQHF.

This sequence joins TRBV2 and TRBJ1-4; D is perhaps TRBD1 (6 bases). Deletions cut 7 bases from V and 5 bases from J, with 14 bases between. The CDR3 sequence is 14 residues long. Germline V gene lookup returns CDR1 SNHLY and CDR2 FYNNEI. The DNA of the CDR3 is TGTGCCAGCATGGAGGACAGACTAAATGAAAAACTGTTTTTT. It codes for CASMEDRLNEKLFF. Looking up the rest from reference TRBV2 and TRBJ1-4 gives the full variable domain: EPEVTQTPSHQVTQMGQEVILRCVPISNHLYFYWYRQILGQKVEFLVSFYNNEISEKSEIFDDQFSVERPDGSNFTLKIRSTKLEDSAMYFCASMEDRLNEKLFFGSGTQLSVL.

The chain joins TRBV21-1 to TRBJ2-3; no DNA check was done on the table's D call, TRBD2. TRBV21-1 is flagged as a pseudogene. The length of the CDR3 is 14 residues. The CDR3 DNA is TGTGCCAGCAGCAAAGGGGGACTCAGAGATACGCAGTATTTT. This translates into CASSKGGLRDTQYF.

V and J are TRBV7-2 and TRBJ1-6, with 8 bases identical to TRBD1. J lost 7 bases, V lost 5 bases, and 7 bases had no gene match. The CDR3 contains 15 residues. Looked up from germline, CDR1 is SGHTA and CDR2 is FQGNSA. The CDR3 coding sequence is TGTGCCAGCAGCGGACAGGGCTCGTGGAATTCACCCCTCCACTTT. Translating gives CASSGQGSWNSPLHF.

This clone was seen only once. The gene calls are TRBV2 and TRBJ1-6; no definite D call. CDR3 size: 13 residues. V dropped 9 bases and J dropped 5 bases, with 11 bases sitting between them. CDR1 is SNHLY and CDR2 is FYNNEI in the germline V gene. Here the CDR3 DNA reads TGTGCCAGTTCACGGGAGAATAATTCACCCCTCCACTTT. It yields the protein CASSRENNSPLHF.

This clone was observed once. The chain uses TRBV4-1 and TRBJ2-3, with 11 positions matching TRBD2. CDR1 and CDR2 from the germline V gene are MGHRA and YSYEKL. Trimming removed 0 bases from V and 3 bases from J; junction bases left unmatched: 8. The CDR3 runs to 18 residues. In nucleotides, the CDR3 is TGCGCCAGCAGCCAAGATTTCCTAGCGGGAGGTGTGACAGATACGCAGTATTTT. It specifies CASSQDFLAGGVTDTQYF.

The V call is TRBV6-5, the J call TRBJ1-2, with D uncertain. Trimming shortened V by 4 bases and J by 6 bases, and 9 bases separated the two germline ends. The CDR3 is made up of 12 amino acids. Per germline, CDR1 MNHEY and CDR2 SVGAGI. The CDR3 region has the DNA TGTGCCAGCAGTTCCGGCGGAGATGGCTACACCTTC. Residues: CASSSGGDGYTF.

The chain is built from TRBV28 and TRBJ2-7; 14 nucleotides line up with TRBD2. CDR3 size: 17 residues. After removal of 5 bases from V and 2 bases from J, the junction contained 8 bases not matched to a gene. Germline loops: CDR1 MDHEN, CDR2 SYDVKM. The chain's CDR3 is CASSGTSGSSGPYEQYF. As DNA, the CDR3 is TGTGCCAGCAGTGGGACTAGCGGGAGTAGTGGGCCCTACGAGCAGTACTTC.

This sequence joins TRBV5-4 and TRBJ2-7; TRBD1 might be the D (5 bases). Trimming took 3 bases from V and 0 from J, leaving 13 bases between them. The V gene's germline CDR1 is SGHNT and CDR2 YYREEE (reference sequence). The CDR3 has 15 amino acids. The DNA of the CDR3 is TGTGCCAGCAGCTATTTGGACACAACCTCCTACGAGCAGTACTTC. The encoded protein is CASSYLDTTSYEQYF.

V usage is TRBV10-3 and J usage is TRBJ2-7, with 11 nucleotides matching TRBD2. With 10 bases clipped from V and 2 bases from J, the junction kept 4 bases outside the gene matches. The CDR3 is made up of 13 amino acids. CDR1 is ENHRY, CDR2 SYGVKD, per germline. The CDR3 coding sequence is TGTGCCACGACTAGCGGGATTACCTACGAGCAGTACTTC. Protein: CATTSGITYEQYF.

The rearrangement links TRBV5-1 to TRBJ1-3, with TRBD1 matching 8 bases. The ends lost 0 bases at V and 7 bases at J; junction bases unmatched: 3. Germline V gene lookup returns CDR1 SGHRS and CDR2 YFSETQ. The CDR3 runs 14 residues. The CDR3 reads CASSLGQGTNTIYF. The CDR3 DNA reads as TGCGCCAGCAGCTTGGGACAGGGGACCAACACCATATATTTT.

To note about this clone: A much bigger clone sits one base away, suggesting this may be a read error. V usage is TRBV2 and J usage is TRBJ1-1, with 7 bases lining up with TRBD1. The CDR3 is 14 residues long. The ends lost 6 bases at V and 1 base at J; junction bases unmatched: 5. The germline V gene encodes CDR1 SNHLY and CDR2 FYNNEI. CDR3 sequence reads: CASSPRQGNTEAFF. The CDR3 coding sequence is TGTGCCAGCAGCCCCCGACAGGGGAACACTGAAGCTTTCTTT.